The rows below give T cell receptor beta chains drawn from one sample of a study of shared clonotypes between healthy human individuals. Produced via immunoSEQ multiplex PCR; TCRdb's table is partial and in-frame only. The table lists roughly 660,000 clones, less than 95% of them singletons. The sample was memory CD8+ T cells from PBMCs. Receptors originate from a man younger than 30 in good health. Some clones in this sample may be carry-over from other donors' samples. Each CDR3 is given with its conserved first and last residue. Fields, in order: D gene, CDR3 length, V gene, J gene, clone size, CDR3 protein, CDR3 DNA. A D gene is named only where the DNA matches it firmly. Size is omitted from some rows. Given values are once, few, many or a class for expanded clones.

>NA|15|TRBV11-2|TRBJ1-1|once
CASSLSGGSNTEAFF
TGTGCCAGCAGCTTATCCGGCGGTTCGAACACTGAAGCTTTCTTT
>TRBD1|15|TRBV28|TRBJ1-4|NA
CASTNWGQRNEKLFF
TGTGCCAGCACCAACTGGGGACAGAGGAATGAAAAACTGTTTTTT
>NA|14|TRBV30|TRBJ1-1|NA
CAWSVAGGRTEAFF
TGTGCCTGGAGTGTCGCCGGGGGGCGAACTGAAGCTTTCTTT
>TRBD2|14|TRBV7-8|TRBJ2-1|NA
CASEAGDWVNEQFF
TGTGCCAGTGAAGCGGGAGATTGGGTCAATGAGCAGTTCTTC
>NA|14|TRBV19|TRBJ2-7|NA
CASSILGRVYEQYF
TGTGCCAGTAGTATACTTGGCAGGGTTTACGAGCAGTACTTC
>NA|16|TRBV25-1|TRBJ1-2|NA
CASSDVAQNLWDGYTF
TGTGCCAGCAGTGACGTCGCCCAGAACCTTTGGGATGGCTACACCTTC
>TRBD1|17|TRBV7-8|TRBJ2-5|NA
CASSLGPRQGGGETQYF
TGTGCCAGCAGCTTAGGCCCCCGACAGGGGGGAGGAGAGACCCAGTACTTC
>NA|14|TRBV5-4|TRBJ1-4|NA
CASSFPGTNEKLFF
TGTGCCAGCAGCTTCCCGGGAACTAATGAAAAACTGTTTTTT
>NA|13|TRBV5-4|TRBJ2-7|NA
CASSLGGGYEQYF
TGTGCCAGCAGCTTAGGTGGGGGGTACGAGCAGTACTTC
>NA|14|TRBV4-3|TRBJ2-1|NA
CASSQNRRVHEQFF
TGCGCCAGCAGCCAAAATAGGAGAGTTCATGAGCAGTTCTTC
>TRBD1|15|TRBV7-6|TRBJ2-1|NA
CASSDQGTGYNEQFF
TGTGCCAGCAGCGACCAGGGGACAGGCTACAATGAGCAGTTCTTC
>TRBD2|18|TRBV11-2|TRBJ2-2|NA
CASSLPLAGGPDGGELFF
TGTGCCAGCAGCTTACCTCTCGCGGGAGGGCCCGATGGCGGGGAGCTGTTTTTT
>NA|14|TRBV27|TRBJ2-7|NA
CASSFSGLINEQYF
TGTGCCAGCAGTTTCTCTGGCCTTATCAACGAGCAGTACTTC
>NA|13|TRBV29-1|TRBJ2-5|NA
CSVEEGSEETQYF
TGCAGCGTTGAAGAGGGCAGCGAAGAGACCCAGTACTTC
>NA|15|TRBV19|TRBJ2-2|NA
CASSPGYFNTGELFF
TGTGCCAGTAGCCCAGGTTACTTTAACACCGGGGAGCTGTTTTTT
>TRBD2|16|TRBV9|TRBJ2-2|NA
CASSHEAGTNTGELFF
TGTGCCAGCAGCCATGAAGCGGGGACGAACACCGGGGAGCTGTTTTTT
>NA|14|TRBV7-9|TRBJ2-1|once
CASSPGLARDEQFF
TGTGCCAGCAGCCCGGGGCTAGCGAGAGATGAGCAGTTCTTC
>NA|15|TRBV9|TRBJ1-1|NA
CASSPRQASLTEAFF
TGTGCCAGCAGCCCCCGACAGGCATCGTTAACTGAAGCTTTCTTT
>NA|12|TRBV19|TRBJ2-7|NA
CASTSELYEQYF
TGTGCCAGTACCTCGGAACTCTACGAGCAGTACTTC
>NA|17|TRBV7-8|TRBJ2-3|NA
CASSPPGAGGETDTQYF
TGTGCCAGCAGCCCCCCGGGTGCCGGGGGCGAGACAGATACGCAGTATTTT
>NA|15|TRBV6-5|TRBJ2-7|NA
CASTFGRGYSYEQYF
TGTGCCAGCACCTTTGGGCGGGGATATTCCTACGAGCAGTACTTC
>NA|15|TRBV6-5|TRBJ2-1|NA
CASSTPVRGKDEQFF
TGTGCCAGCAGTACCCCCGTGAGGGGGAAGGATGAGCAGTTCTTC
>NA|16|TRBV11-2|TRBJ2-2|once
CASSFYGGVNTGELFF
TGTGCCAGCAGCTTCTATGGCGGGGTGAACACCGGGGAGCTGTTTTTT
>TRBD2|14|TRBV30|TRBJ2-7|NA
CALEWGLAVYEQYF
TGTGCCTTGGAGTGGGGACTAGCGGTTTACGAGCAGTACTTC
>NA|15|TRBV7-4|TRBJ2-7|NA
CASSLVLGRSYEQYF
TGTGCCAGCAGCTTAGTTTTGGGTCGGTCTTACGAGCAGTACTTC
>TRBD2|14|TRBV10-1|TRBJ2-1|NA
CASSESTSVDEQFF
TGCGCCAGCAGTGAGTCCACTAGCGTAGATGAGCAGTTCTTC
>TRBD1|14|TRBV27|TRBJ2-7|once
CASRGQGIYYEQYF
TGTGCCAGCAGGGGACAGGGCATATACTACGAGCAGTACTTC
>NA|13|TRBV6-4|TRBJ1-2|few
CASSDSGHGSYTF
TGTGCCAGCAGTGACTCCGGACATGGGAGCTACACCTTC
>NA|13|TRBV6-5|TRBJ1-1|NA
CASDEGGGAEAFF
TGTGCCAGCGACGAGGGGGGGGGTGCTGAAGCTTTCTTT
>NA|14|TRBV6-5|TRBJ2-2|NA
CASSHPLGAGELFF
TGTGCCAGCAGCCACCCCCTGGGAGCCGGGGAGCTGTTTTTT
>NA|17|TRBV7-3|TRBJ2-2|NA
CASSSRAYGMNTGELFF
TGTGCCAGCAGCTCCCGGGCGTACGGGATGAACACCGGGGAGCTGTTTTTT
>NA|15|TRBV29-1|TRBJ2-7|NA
CSVRGRGQRLYEQYF
TGCAGCGTTAGAGGGAGGGGACAGAGACTCTACGAGCAGTACTTC
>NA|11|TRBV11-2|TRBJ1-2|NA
CASSSLHGYTF
TGTGCCAGCAGCTCCCTGCATGGCTACACCTTC
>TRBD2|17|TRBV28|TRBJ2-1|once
CASSLGTSGWGNNEQFF
TGTGCCAGCAGTTTAGGGACTAGCGGCTGGGGCAACAATGAGCAGTTCTTC
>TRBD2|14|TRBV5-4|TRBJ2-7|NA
CASRPTSGGREQYF
TGTGCCAGCAGACCGACTAGCGGGGGCCGGGAGCAGTACTTC
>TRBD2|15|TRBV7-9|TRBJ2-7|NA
CASSKLAGRDYEQYF
TGTGCCAGCAGTAAACTAGCGGGACGGGACTACGAGCAGTACTTC
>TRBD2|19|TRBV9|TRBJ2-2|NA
CASSVSRTSGAQRTGELFF
TGTGCCAGCAGCGTAAGCCGGACTAGCGGGGCGCAAAGGACCGGGGAGCTGTTTTTT
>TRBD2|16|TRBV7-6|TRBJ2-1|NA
CASSYLQKRDYNEQFF
TGTGCCAGCAGCTACCTGCAAAAGCGGGACTACAATGAGCAGTTCTTC
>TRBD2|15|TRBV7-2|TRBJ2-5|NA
CASSPEPGLAKTQYF
TGTGCCAGCAGCCCTGAACCGGGACTAGCGAAGACCCAGTACTTC
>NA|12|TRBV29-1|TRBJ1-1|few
CSGISGNTEAFF
TGCAGCGGCATCTCCGGGAACACTGAAGCTTTCTTT
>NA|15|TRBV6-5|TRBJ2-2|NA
CASKPGPSSTGELFF
TGTGCCAGCAAACCGGGCCCTTCATCCACCGGGGAGCTGTTTTTT
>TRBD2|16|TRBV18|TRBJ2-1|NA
CASSPAREVFGNEQFF
TGTGCCAGCTCACCAGCGCGGGAGGTTTTTGGAAATGAGCAGTTCTTC
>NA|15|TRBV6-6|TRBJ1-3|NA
CASSYSQGSGNTIYF
TGTGCCAGCAGTTACTCACAGGGTTCTGGAAACACCATATATTTT
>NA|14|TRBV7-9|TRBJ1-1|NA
CASKPWAENTEAFF
TGTGCCAGCAAACCGTGGGCAGAGAACACTGAAGCTTTCTTT
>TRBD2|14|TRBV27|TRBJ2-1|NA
CASSLTIAAGEQFF
TGTGCCAGCAGTTTGACTATAGCAGCGGGAGAGCAGTTCTTC
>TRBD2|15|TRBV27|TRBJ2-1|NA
CASSYSGRGYNEQFF
TGTGCCAGCAGTTATAGCGGGAGGGGGTACAATGAGCAGTTCTTC
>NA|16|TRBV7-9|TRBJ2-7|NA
CASSLDTPSIPYEQYF
TGTGCCAGCAGCTTAGATACCCCATCGATACCCTACGAGCAGTACTTC
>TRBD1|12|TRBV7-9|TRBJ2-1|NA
CASSTGAQEQFF
TGTGCCAGCAGCACAGGGGCGCAGGAGCAGTTCTTC
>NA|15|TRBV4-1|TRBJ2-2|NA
CASSPYQGNTGELFF
TGCGCCAGCAGCCCTTACCAAGGGAACACCGGGGAGCTGTTTTTT